This T cell receptor beta chain stems from a study of a mutant IDH1 vaccine in newly diagnosed glioma. On this clone itself: As yet, its antigen is unknown.

Method: immunoSEQ multiplex PCR; TCRdb's copy keeps in-frame clones and lacks some. The data hold about 55,000 clones, with roughly 84% observed a single time. The time point is: week 35, safety follow-up. Mutant IDH1 20-mer peptide, at 300 ug, made up each vaccine dose, with topical imiquimod. Patients carried new grade 3 or 4 IDH1-mutant astrocytomas lacking nuclear ATRX. Trimming pared 6 bases from V and 4 bases from J, leaving 19 bases between. Germline V gene lookup returns CDR1 LGHNT and CDR2 FRNRAP. This CDR3 comprises 16 residues. The chain combines TRBV12-5 with TRBJ2-1; D ambiguous. Sequenced here: PBMCs, sampled from a glioma patient whose treatment included an IDH1 peptide vaccine. The sequence derives from a woman younger than 35 with glioma. The CDR3 DNA follows: TGTGCTAGTGGCTCTCTGGGGAAAAAACAATACAATGAGCAGTTCTTC. Translating it yields CASGSLGKKQYNEQFF.